This T cell receptor (beta chain) appears in the sequencing data of a study of cytomegalovirus exposure and HLA in healthy donors. Sequencing was performed with immunoSEQ multiplex PCR; in TCRdb, only in-frame clones are kept and a portion is missing. The sample has about 110,000 clones; roughly nine tenths are singletons. Germline values: CDR1 LNHDA, CDR2 SQIVND (reference sequence). This CDR3 is 14 amino acids long. V dropped 5 bases and J dropped 4; count of bases not matched to a gene: 6. Sequenced material: PBMCs. V and J are TRBV19 and TRBJ1-1; 8 bases line up with TRBD1. The origin of this receptor is a woman between 18 and 29 years old in good health and CMV-seronegative. CDR3 nucleotide sequence: TGTGCCAGTAGTGCCCAGGGGGCTGGCACTGAAGCTTTCTTT. It yields the protein CASSAQGAGTEAFF.